Listed here is a single T cell receptor (beta chain). Its antigen is unknown. The V gene's germline CDR1 is SGHAT and CDR2 FQNNGV. With V trimmed by 5 bases and J by 4 bases, 11 bases remained unmatched. The CDR3 has 15 residues. This record belongs to a study of early T cells in non-severe SARS-CoV-2 infection. The study, taken as a whole, reports: Anti-spike CD8 specificities were favored by VDJdb matching, whose results missed private and CD4 specificities.

In the library, individual cDNA molecules carried attached unique molecular identifiers. TCRdb analysed the 5' RACE reads with MiXCR anew, one entry per CDR3 protein. Of tens of thousands of distinct CDR3 sequences listed, 10% to 15% are singletons. The chain recombines TRBV11-2 with TRBJ2-7; 7 bases match TRBD2. The sample was whole blood. The clonotype comes from an adult who was a healthcare worker with PCR-confirmed SARS-CoV-2 infection or an uninfected control (not recorded which). The CDR3 region has the DNA TGTGCCAGCAGCCCAGGGATCGGGGAGGGTTACGAGCAGTACTTC. This gives the protein CASSPGIGEGYEQYF.